A single sample gave rise to the 19 T cell receptor beta chains below, sequenced in a study of low-dose radiotherapy and immunotherapy resistance in tumors. First-strand cDNA used TRAV- and TRBV-specific primers, covering alpha and beta chains. TCRs were put through 20 to 25 PCR cycles of amplification with Phusion. A constant-region primer and the V-primer adapter served as the primer pair. A single record per CDR3 protein comes from TCRdb applying MiXCR to the reads. In the table there are 100,000 or so distinct CDR3 sequences, more than 8.5% of which are singletons. Time point given: before trial treatment. The sample was PBMCs, taken before treatment. The receptors derive from a male donor with prostate cancer.

This clonotype occurred many times. The rearrangement uses TRBV5-1 and TRBJ2-1; 7 bases are shared with TRBD1. In germline, CDR1 is SGHRS, CDR2 YFSETQ. The CDR3 length is 14 residues. Unmatched junction bases numbered 5, after V lost 2 bases and J lost 6 bases. CDR3 region: CASSLSTGPNEQFF. CDR3 bases: TGCGCCAGCAGCTTATCGACAGGGCCCAATGAGCAGTTCTTC.

This clonotype was observed at least ten times. This chain links TRBV28 with TRBJ2-7; D unclear. The V gene's germline CDR1 is MDHEN and CDR2 SYDVKM. The CDR3 has 13 residues. V dropped 2 bases and J dropped 1 base, with 6 bases sitting between them. As DNA, the CDR3 is TGTGCCAGCAGTTTACCCGTATCCTACGAGCAGTACTTC. Its translation: CASSLPVSYEQYF.

This clonotype was observed many times. This chain connects TRBV28 to TRBJ1-1; D is unresolved. This CDR3 has 13 residues. The V gene's germline CDR1 is MDHEN and CDR2 SYDVKM. V lost 7 bases and J lost 3, with 12 bases in between. DNA of the CDR3: TGTGCCAGCATCCGGGGTGGGGACACTGAAGCTTTCTTT. Residues: CASIRGGDTEAFF.

There are many counts of this clonotype. CDR3 amino acids: CASSLQGGTSPLHF. CDR3 nucleotides: TGTGCCAGCAGCTTACAGGGGGGAACTTCACCCCTCCACTTT. V is TRBV12-3 or TRBV12-4 and J is TRBJ1-6, with TRBD1 matching 8 bases. The CDR3 covers 14 residues. J lost 9 bases, V lost 6 bases, and 7 bases had no gene match.

The genes are TRBV4-1 and TRBJ1-2; D is unresolved. This CDR3 is built from 15 residues. V lost 0 bases to trimming and J lost 3 bases, with 11 bases between them. Germline V CDR1 and CDR2: MGHRA, YSYEKL. The CDR3 spells CASSQEVRTDYGYTF. CDR3 sequence (DNA): TGCGCCAGCAGCCAAGAAGTACGGACCGACTATGGCTACACCTTC.

This clonotype was observed at least ten times. CDR3 nucleotides: TGTGCCAGTGAGGAGCTAGCCAAAAACATTCAGTACTTC. Its translation: CASEELAKNIQYF. The rearrangement uses TRBV19 and TRBJ2-4, with D unclear. The germline CDR1 and CDR2 sequences are LNHDA and SQIVND (reference sequence). The V end was cut by 8 bases, the J end by 0 bases, with 8 bases between. The CDR3 consists of 13 residues.

This clonotype showed up many times. This chain links TRBV7-9 with TRBJ2-1, with TRBD2 identical over 8 bases. Per germline, CDR1 SEHNR and CDR2 FQNEAQ (reference sequence). The V and J ends lost 2 bases and 7 bases, in that order; junction bases with no gene match: 16. This CDR3 region has 18 residues. CDR3 bases: TGTGCCAGCAGCTTAAGGAGACTAGCAGCGGGAGCTTATAATGAGCAGTTCTTC. Protein: CASSLRRLAAGAYNEQFF.

This clonotype showed up many times. The rearrangement uses TRBV30 and TRBJ2-7; 8 positions agree with TRBD1. The ends lost 7 bases at V and 2 bases at J; junction bases unmatched: 10. The CDR3 contains 14 residues. CDR1 GTSNPN and CDR2 SVGIG come from the germline V gene (reference sequence). CDR3 bases: TGTGCCTCAACATCGGGACAGGCTACCTACGAGCAGTACTTC. Its protein is CASTSGQATYEQYF.

This clonotype has ten or more counts. The V and J genes are TRBV3-1 and TRBJ2-1; D may be TRBD1 (7 bases). Germline-derived CDR1 and CDR2 are LGHDT and YNNKEL (reference sequence). The CDR3 is 18 residues long. Trimming cost V 0 bases and J 7 bases, with 22 bases left between them. This CDR3 is CASSQDQVGGGTWNEQFF. The CDR3 nucleotides are TGTGCCAGCAGCCAAGATCAAGTAGGAGGGGGCACGTGGAATGAGCAGTTCTTC.

This clonotype has a count of ten or more. This chain connects TRBV5-1 to TRBJ2-7; D is ambiguous. Trimming left V 1 base short and J 1 base short, with 12 bases between. The CDR3 runs 15 residues. Germline CDR1 SGHRS, CDR2 YFSETQ. CDR3 residues: CASSLTAQRSYEQYF. The CDR3 DNA is TGCGCCAGCAGCTTGACAGCCCAAAGGTCCTACGAGCAGTACTTC.

This clonotype was seen many times. The chain employs TRBV28 and TRBJ2-7; D may be TRBD1 or TRBD2 (5 bases each). Germline V CDR1 and CDR2: MDHEN, SYDVKM. This CDR3 has 12 residues. With 2 bases removed from V and 9 bases from J, the gap between germline ends came to 11 bases. The CDR3 DNA reads TGTGCCAGCAGTTTAGGGGGAGCAAGGCAGTACTTC. Translation gives CASSLGGARQYF.

This clonotype has ten or more counts. This sequence joins TRBV30 and TRBJ2-2; 7 positions agree with TRBD1. Germline V CDR1 and CDR2: GTSNPN, SVGIG (reference sequence). The CDR3 runs 14 residues. V was clipped by 2 bases and J by 5 bases; unmatched bases: 5. CDR3 nucleotides: TGTGCCTGGAGTCGGGACAGACTTACCGGGGAGCTGTTTTTT. Its translation is CAWSRDRLTGELFF.

This clonotype was detected many times. J is TRBJ2-5 and V is TRBV5-5; TRBD2 aligns across 9 bases. The CDR3 has 15 amino acids. Germline V gene sequence: CDR1 SGHKS, CDR2 YYEKEE (reference sequence). The V segment lost 4 bases and the J segment 1 base; nucleotides outside the gene matches: 5. The CDR3 spells CASSTGTSPQETQYF. In DNA form, the CDR3 reads TGTGCCAGCAGCACTGGGACTAGCCCCCAAGAGACCCAGTACTTC. The full variable domain, in which reference TRBV5-5 and TRBJ2-5 provide the parts outside the CDR3, is DAGVTQSPTHLIKTRGQQVTLRCSPISGHKSVSWYQQVLGQGPQFIFQYYEKEERGRGNFPDRFSARQFPNYSSELNVNALLLGDSALYLCASSTGTSPQETQYFGPGTRLLVL.

This clonotype was recorded at least ten times. The rearrangement uses TRBV10-3 and TRBJ1-1; 7 bases align to TRBD1. This CDR3 has 14 residues. J lost 0 bases, V lost 4 bases, and 2 bases had no gene match. Germline loops: CDR1 ENHRY, CDR2 SYGVKD. The CDR3 region is CAISGTGMNTEAFF. The CDR3 DNA is TGTGCCATCAGTGGGACAGGCATGAACACTGAAGCTTTCTTT.

This clonotype was recorded many times. The chain has TRBV28 and TRBJ2-6, with 8 bases lining up with TRBD1. Germline V gene lookup returns CDR1 MDHEN and CDR2 SYDVKM. V lost 5 bases and J lost 4; bases outside the gene matches: 4. The CDR3 has 15 amino acids. CDR3 in DNA: TGTGCCAGCAGTAACACAGGGGGGGGGGCCAACGTCCTGACTTTC. Protein: CASSNTGGGANVLTF.

Many counts were recorded for this clonotype. CDR3: CATSDTGSTDTQYF. Written as DNA, the CDR3 is TGTGCCACCAGTGATACAGGGAGCACAGATACGCAGTATTTT. The chain employs TRBV24-1 and TRBJ2-3; D might be TRBD1 (6 bases). V lost 3 bases and J lost 0, with 6 bases in between. Per germline, CDR1 KGHDR and CDR2 SFDVKD. This CDR3 has 14 residues.

This clonotype has ten or more counts. CDR3 in DNA: TGCAGCGTCTCGACAGGAAACACTGAAGCTTTCTTT. Protein: CSVSTGNTEAFF. V gene TRBV29-1 combines with J gene TRBJ1-1, with D perhaps matching TRBD1 (6 bases). The CDR3 contains 12 residues. V lost 6 bases, J lost 2 bases, and 10 bases lay in between. Germline V CDR1 and CDR2: SQVTM, ANQGSEA.

This clonotype was recorded many times. This rearrangement joins TRBV28 to TRBJ2-7, with TRBD2 identical over 8 bases. Germline CDR1 is MDHEN and CDR2 is SYDVKM. The CDR3 loop spans 14 amino acids. V gave up 2 bases and J gave up 7 bases; unmatched junction bases: 7. DNA for the CDR3: TGTGCCAGCAGTTTAGGGGGCGGGAGGTGGGAGCAGTACTTC. Translation gives CASSLGGGRWEQYF.

There are many counts of this clonotype. CDR3 amino acids: CSARRAGANEKLFF. CDR3 DNA sequence: TGCAGTGCTAGAAGGGCGGGGGCTAATGAAAAACTGTTTTTT. The chain uses TRBV20-1 and TRBJ1-4; tentatively, D is TRBD1 (5 bases). Germline V lookup: CDR1 DFQATT, CDR2 SNEGSKA (reference sequence). CDR3 size: 14 residues. V lost 2 bases and J lost 3, with 10 bases in between.